Presented here are 30 T cell receptor beta chains from one specimen sequenced in a study of T cells in Graves' hyperthyroidism and ophthalmopathy. The investigators amplified TCR beta CDR3 regions from RNA transcripts. First-round RT-PCR targeting the TCR CDR3 was performed with the HTBI primer set. TCRdb re-called the multiplex PCR reads with MiXCR, one entry per CDR3 protein. The sample includes about 610,000 distinct CDR3 sequences, about a sixth of them seen just once. Input material: blood. These receptor sequences come from a woman between 35 and 50 years old with Graves' ophthalmopathy.

The rearrangement links TRBV3-1 to TRBJ2-1; 11 bases agree with TRBD2. This CDR3 has 18 amino acids. Trimming removed 1 base from V and 0 bases from J; junction bases left unmatched: 5. From germline, CDR1 is LGHDT and CDR2 YNNKEL (reference sequence). In DNA form, the CDR3 reads TGTGCCAGCAGCCAAGCCGGACTAGCGGGCGACTCCTACAATGAGCAGTTCTTC. Its translation is CASSQAGLAGDSYNEQFF.

This clonotype has only a few counts. V and J are TRBV19 and TRBJ2-1; D is possibly TRBD1 (6 bases). Germline V gene data show CDR1 as LNHDA and CDR2 as SQIVND (reference sequence). V was clipped by 1 base and J by 0 bases, with 7 bases between them. CDR3 length: 15 amino acids. DNA for the CDR3: TGTGCCAGTAGTATAGTGACAGGCTCCTACAATGAGCAGTTCTTC. Translated, it gives CASSIVTGSYNEQFF. Variable domain in full (rest from reference TRBV19 and TRBJ2-1): DGGITQSPKYLFRKEGQNVTLSCEQNLNHDAMYWYRQDPGQGLRLIYYSQIVNDFQKGDIAEGYSVSREKKESFPLTVTSAQKNPTAFYLCASSIVTGSYNEQFFGPGTRLTVL.

This clonotype appeared a few times. The rearrangement joins TRBV12-3 or TRBV12-4 to TRBJ1-2; no firm D call. V lost 2 bases and J lost 8, with 6 bases in between. The CDR3 runs 11 residues. DNA of the CDR3: TGTGCCAGCAGTTTAAACAGCGGCTACACCTTC. It specifies CASSLNSGYTF.

Concerning this clonotype: Its ends do not fully match the called genes, so a read error is possible. This rearrangement joins TRBV2 to TRBJ2-7, with D tentatively TRBD1 or TRBD2 (5 bases each). Germline values: CDR1 SNHLY, CDR2 FYNNEI. The CDR3 covers 15 residues. The CDR3 here is CASSRRGVSIYEQHF. CDR3 DNA sequence: TGTGCCAGCAGCCGAAGGGGAGTCTCCATCTACGAGCAGCACTTC.

This clonotype was found many times. The chain employs TRBV15 and TRBJ2-7; the D is unclear. CDR3 length: 13 residues. V lost 1 base and J 0 bases, leaving 4 bases between the germline ends. The V gene's germline CDR1 is LNHNV and CDR2 YYDKDF (reference sequence). This CDR3 is CATSRGDSYEQYF. CDR3 nucleotides: TGTGCCACCAGCAGAGGTGACTCCTACGAGCAGTACTTC.

This clonotype was detected ten times or more. The chain employs TRBV28 and TRBJ2-3; 9 bases fit TRBD2. After removal of 3 bases from V and 4 bases from J, the junction contained 5 bases not matched to a gene. The CDR3 covers 15 residues. Germline assignment: CDR1 MDHEN and CDR2 SYDVKM. CDR3 bases: TGTGCCAGCAGTTTGGCGGGAGGGAGGGCAGATACGCAGTATTTT. It specifies CASSLAGGRADTQYF.

A note on this clonotype: At one boundary the junction diverges from the germline segment, which might be a read error. The rearrangement uses TRBV20-1 and TRBJ1-2; no firm D call. CDR3 length: 12 amino acids. CDR1 is DFQATT and CDR2 is SNEGSKA in the germline V gene (reference sequence). The CDR3 reads CGARDSNYGYTF. CDR3 bases: TGCGGTGCTAGAGACTCTAACTATGGCTACACCTTC.

This clonotype has ten or more counts. The chain employs TRBV30 and TRBJ1-4; D is unclear. Germline V gene lookup returns CDR1 GTSNPN and CDR2 SVGIG (reference sequence). This CDR3 spans 14 amino acids. V lost 0 bases to trimming and J lost 4 bases, with 9 bases between them. The CDR3 loop reads CAWSVLEGNEKLFF. The CDR3 nucleotides read TGTGCCTGGAGTGTACTCGAGGGTAATGAAAAACTGTTTTTT.

The V and J genes are TRBV6-5 and TRBJ1-1, with a weak D call TRBD1 (5 bases). Germline V lookup: CDR1 MNHEY, CDR2 SVGAGI. V lost 2 bases and J 1 base, leaving 14 bases between the germline ends. This CDR3 comprises 16 residues. The CDR3 spells CASSYASGRPNTEAFF. The CDR3 bases are TGTGCCAGCAGTTACGCCTCGGGACGGCCGAACACTGAAGCTTTCTTT.

This clonotype was picked up many times. In nucleotides, the CDR3 is TGTGCCAGCAGTTGGCTCCAGGGGTACGAGCAGTACTTC. Amino acid sequence: CASSWLQGYEQYF. The chain is built from TRBV27 and TRBJ2-7; possibly TRBD1 for D (6 bases). CDR1 and CDR2 from the germline V gene are MNHEY and SMNVEV (reference sequence). Trimming left V 4 bases short and J 4 bases short, with 11 bases between. CDR3 length: 13 residues.

This clonotype was detected a few times. The gene calls are TRBV28 and TRBJ2-7, with D tentatively TRBD2 (6 bases). This CDR3 is 11 amino acids long. Germline assignment: CDR1 MDHEN and CDR2 SYDVKM. Between the trimmed V and J ends, which lost 6 bases and 6 bases, there was a span of 9 bases. CDR3 sequence (DNA): TGTGCCAGCAGCTCTAGCGTCGAGCAGTACTTC. It specifies CASSSSVEQYF. The variable domain in full, with the rest retrieved from reference TRBV28 and TRBJ2-7, is DVKVTQSSRYLVKRTGEKVFLECVQDMDHENMFWYRQDPGLGLRLIYFSYDVKMKEKGDIPEGYSVSREKKERFSLILESASTNQTSMYLCASSSSVEQYFGPGTRLTVT.

The chain is built from TRBV28 and TRBJ2-3; 8 bases match TRBD2. Germline V gene data show CDR1 as MDHEN and CDR2 as SYDVKM. Germline trimming cut 6 bases from V and 2 bases from J; bases unmatched to any gene: 13. The CDR3 has 17 amino acids. The CDR3 here is CASRAGGGPRLTDTQYF. CDR3 bases: TGTGCCAGCAGGGCAGGCGGGGGGCCCCGCCTCACAGATACGCAGTATTTT.

This clonotype was recorded a few times. The rearrangement joins TRBV18 to TRBJ2-5; D remains unclear. Germline V gene sequence: CDR1 KGHSH, CDR2 LQKENI. The CDR3 spans 13 residues. Deletions cut 5 bases from V and 2 bases from J, with 9 bases between. CDR3: CASSNDIQETQYF. The CDR3 nucleotides are TGTGCCAGCTCAAACGATATTCAAGAGACCCAGTACTTC.

This clonotype has ten or more counts. The chain recombines TRBV2 with TRBJ2-1; possibly TRBD1 for D (6 bases). Germline CDR1 is SNHLY and CDR2 is FYNNEI. This CDR3 region has 15 residues. Trimming left V 6 bases short and J 1 base short, with 13 bases between. The chain's CDR3 is CASRTTGSSYNEQFF. The CDR3 DNA reads as TGTGCCAGCAGGACCACAGGGAGTTCCTACAATGAGCAGTTCTTC.

This clonotype was recorded at least ten times. The gene calls are TRBV5-6 and TRBJ1-2, with D maybe TRBD1 (5 bases). Germline CDR1 reads SGHDT; CDR2 reads YYEEEE. The length of the CDR3 is 14 residues. The V gene lost 4 bases and the J gene lost 8 bases, with 18 bases spanning the gap. CDR3: CASSLTREERGYTF. CDR3 DNA: TGTGCCAGCAGCCTCACCAGGGAAGAGCGGGGCTACACCTTC.

The V and J genes are TRBV29-1 and TRBJ2-7; 11 bases line up with TRBD1. With V trimmed by 2 bases and J by 3 bases, 3 bases remained unmatched. The germline V gene encodes CDR1 SQVTM and CDR2 ANQGSEA. The CDR3 length is 14 residues. The CDR3 nucleotides are TGCAGCGTTGAATTGGGGACAGGGGGCTACGAGCAGTACTTC. Protein sequence: CSVELGTGGYEQYF.

J is TRBJ2-2 and V is TRBV12-3 or TRBV12-4; D perhaps matches TRBD1 (7 bases). V lost 4 bases, J lost 1 base, and 10 bases lay in between. The length of the CDR3 is 15 residues. CDR3 loop: CASSSQGGNTGELFF. Here the CDR3 DNA reads TGTGCCAGCAGTTCCCAGGGGGGGAACACCGGGGAGCTGTTTTTT.

This sequence joins TRBV12-3 or TRBV12-4 and TRBJ1-2; D call uncertain. The CDR3 contains 14 residues. V was clipped by 6 bases and J by 5 bases, with 16 bases between them. The CDR3 nucleotides are TGTGCCAGCAGCCCGACCCCTCGAAGTTATGGCTACACCTTC. This codes for CASSPTPRSYGYTF.

This chain connects TRBV6-2 or TRBV6-3 to TRBJ2-1, with D unclear. The CDR3 extends over 11 amino acids. V shed 2 bases and J shed 9 bases, with 5 bases lying between them. The germline gives CDR1 MNHEY, CDR2 SVGEGT. CDR3 sequence (DNA): TGTGCCAGCAGTTACCGAAGTGAGCAGTTCTTC. Translated, it gives CASSYRSEQFF.

The chain employs TRBV18 and TRBJ1-1, with a possible D match to TRBD1 (5 bases). The ends were cut back, 2 bases at V and 4 bases at J, with 17 bases in the middle. CDR3 length: 16 residues. The germline CDR1 and CDR2 sequences are KGHSH and LQKENI. The CDR3 DNA follows: TGTGCCAGCTCACCAGAAGGATTACGGGGGAGCACTGAAGCTTTCTTT. Translation gives CASSPEGLRGSTEAFF.

This clonotype was recorded many times. The J gene is TRBJ1-2, the V gene TRBV11-2, with D unclear. Germline CDR1 SGHAT, CDR2 FQNNGV. V lost 2 bases and J lost 7, with 11 bases in between. The CDR3 consists of 13 residues. The CDR3 DNA sequence: TGTGCCAGCAGCTTATCCCCCTGGGGTGGCTACACCTTC. This translates into CASSLSPWGGYTF.

The chain employs TRBV7-2 and TRBJ1-1, with 9 positions matching TRBD1. Germline CDR1 is SGHTA and CDR2 is FQGNSA. V lost 1 base, J lost 11 bases, and 5 bases stayed unmatched. CDR3 size: 13 residues. CDR3 residues: CASSLDGTGSAFF. DNA of the CDR3: TGTGCCAGCAGCTTAGACGGGACAGGGAGCGCTTTCTTT.

This clonotype was counted ten times or more. The genes are TRBV5-1 and TRBJ2-3; either TRBD1 or TRBD2 may fit D (6 bases each). The CDR3 totals 15 residues. The V end lost 4 bases, the J end lost 2 bases, and 14 bases lay between the germline ends. Germline-derived CDR1 and CDR2 are SGHRS and YFSETQ. The CDR3 nucleotides are TGCGCCAGCAGCCCCAGGGGAGGCGTCACAGATACGCAGTATTTT. Amino acids: CASSPRGGVTDTQYF.

This clonotype came up many times. The chain combines TRBV2 with TRBJ2-7; tentative D call: TRBD1 (5 bases). This CDR3 is 14 amino acids long. Trimming removed 2 bases at V and 7 bases at J, with 15 bases between. Germline V gives CDR1 SNHLY, CDR2 FYNNEI. CDR3 loop: CASSEWSQGREQYF. The CDR3 coding sequence is TGTGCCAGCAGTGAATGGTCCCAGGGTCGGGAGCAGTACTTC.

Only a few counts were recorded for this clonotype. This sequence joins TRBV20-1 and TRBJ1-2; tentatively, D is TRBD1 (5 bases). Germline V gives CDR1 DFQATT, CDR2 SNEGSKA (reference sequence). The CDR3 runs to 13 residues. V was shortened by 5 bases and J by 8 bases, with 18 bases between the two germline ends. CDR3 in amino acids: CSALARGGRGYTF. Written as DNA, the CDR3 is TGCAGTGCTTTAGCCCGGGGGGGAAGAGGCTACACCTTC.

The chain links TRBV4-1 to TRBJ2-5; 9 bases match TRBD2. The CDR3 extends over 14 amino acids. CDR1 is MGHRA and CDR2 is YSYEKL in the germline V gene. V gave up 4 bases and J gave up 5 bases; unmatched junction bases: 5. DNA of the CDR3: TGCGCCAGCAGCCGCGGGGGGGGAACGGAGACCCAGTACTTC. It specifies CASSRGGGTETQYF.

This clonotype has ten or more counts. The chain combines TRBV2 with TRBJ1-2, with D perhaps TRBD1 (5 bases). Trimming took 5 bases from V and 6 from J, leaving 13 bases between them. Germline CDR1 reads SNHLY; CDR2 reads FYNNEI. The CDR3 is 13 amino acids. Here the CDR3 reads CASSSQGGDGYTF. The CDR3 region has the DNA TGTGCCAGCAGTAGCCAGGGCGGGGATGGCTACACCTTC.

The table lists this clonotype with a few counts. The V call is TRBV7-9, the J call TRBJ2-2, with 9 bases identical to TRBD2. Germline CDR1 and CDR2: SEHNR and FQNEAQ (reference sequence). This CDR3 spans 16 amino acids. J gave up 2 bases and V 6 bases, and 7 bases lay outside the gene matches. The CDR3 DNA follows: TGTGCCAGCAGTACGGGGCTAGCGGGAAACACCGGGGAGCTGTTTTTT. Amino acid sequence: CASSTGLAGNTGELFF.

This clonotype was picked up many times. The rearrangement uses TRBV27 and TRBJ1-1, with D unclear. This CDR3 has 13 residues. Germline V gene sequence: CDR1 MNHEY, CDR2 SMNVEV (reference sequence). V was cut by 8 bases and J by 3 bases, with 13 bases left in between. CDR3 coding DNA: TGTGCCAGCTCATCGTCAAGGGACACTGAAGCTTTCTTT. Protein: CASSSSRDTEAFF.

The chain joins TRBV9 to TRBJ2-2; possibly TRBD2 for D (6 bases). This CDR3 is 14 amino acids long. The V and J ends lost 4 bases and 6 bases respectively, with 13 bases between them. Germline CDR1 and CDR2: SGDLS and YYNGEE. CDR3 in DNA: TGTGCCAGCAGCCAGGAGGGCCTTGCCGGGGAGCTGTTTTTT. Protein sequence: CASSQEGLAGELFF.